This T cell receptor beta chain was retrieved from a study of CD8 T cells in Susac syndrome. Overall study: When their blood was taken, patients with Susac syndrome were therapy-naive, taking corticosteroids, or taking intravenous immunoglobulin alone.

With regard to this clonotype: The antigen is not known.

The CDR3 covers 16 residues. Trimming left V 3 bases short and J 2 bases short, with 17 bases between. Per germline, CDR1 SGHNT and CDR2 YYREEE (reference sequence). Notes on the study in general: CD8+ clonal expansion in Susac was maximal in TEMRA cells and in active patients.

RNA amounts of roughly 0.5 to 1 ug underwent reverse transcription with random hexamers. Amplification of TCR beta CDR3 used immunoSEQ multiplex PCR across 54 Vbeta and 13 Jbeta. In TCRdb, the immunoSEQ multiplex PCR reads were re-called with MiXCR into one record per CDR3 protein. The sample has around 170,000 distinct CDR3 sequences; approximately 95% are singletons. The CD8+ and CD4+ T cells were negatively isolated, with the TEMRA cells enriched by FACS. This chain joins TRBV5-4 and TRBJ2-5; D remains ambiguous. The material sequenced was CD8+ T cells from PBMCs. This TCR derives from a human donor with Susac syndrome. CDR3 region: CASSSSLSLQQETQYF. CDR3 coding DNA: TGTGCCAGCAGCTCCAGCTTATCGCTCCAACAAGAGACCCAGTACTTC.